Presented here are 22 T cell receptor beta chains from one specimen sequenced in a study of blood T cell repertoires in COVID-19 (dated by TCRdb to between 2020 and 2021). The receptor library was made with the immunoSEQ multiplex PCR assay. This immuneACCESS table, as held by TCRdb, lists in-frame sequences with V and J called but not all clones. Of the missing ones, under half trace to an unresolved V gene in checked studies; the others have no known cause. The sample data list roughly 100,000 clones, and 70% to 85% of these were observed just once. Of the sample, around 15% is held by the ten largest clones. The specimen sequenced was peripheral blood. These receptors were collected from a woman aged 60-75 years with acute or convalescent COVID-19.

This chain links TRBV28 with TRBJ1-2, with D perhaps matching TRBD1 (5 bases). The V end was cut by 6 bases, the J end by 6 bases, with 11 bases between. CDR3 length: 12 residues. Looked up from germline, CDR1 is MDHEN and CDR2 is SYDVKM. The CDR3: CASSPGLHGYTF. The CDR3 nucleotides are TGTGCCAGCAGCCCAGGGTTGCATGGCTACACCTTC.

Only one count was recorded for this clone. The chain employs TRBV6-4 and TRBJ1-6; a weak D match, TRBD1 (6 bases). The CDR3 contains 13 residues. The V and J ends lost 5 bases and 10 bases respectively, with 12 bases between them. Germline CDR1 reads MRHNA; CDR2 reads SNTAGT. The CDR3 here is CASSTGHGSPLHF. The CDR3 nucleotides read TGTGCCAGCAGTACGGGACACGGCTCACCCCTCCACTTT.

V usage is TRBV19 and J usage is TRBJ1-2; D is possibly TRBD1 (5 bases). This CDR3 has 13 residues. V was shortened by 9 bases and J by 8 bases, with 19 bases between the two germline ends. Germline assignment: CDR1 LNHDA and CDR2 SQIVND (reference sequence). The CDR3 sequence is CASLSAGDSGYTF. The CDR3 nucleotides read TGTGCCAGCCTATCGGCGGGGGATTCGGGCTACACCTTC.

V and J are TRBV2 and TRBJ2-1; TRBD1 matches 10 bases. The germline V gene has CDR1 SNHLY and CDR2 FYNNEI. The CDR3 is made up of 14 amino acids. The trim removed 8 bases at V and 6 bases at J, leaving 7 bases unmatched. The CDR3 here is CASGGTGAPNEQFF. CDR3 nucleotide sequence: TGTGCCAGCGGAGGGACAGGGGCCCCCAATGAGCAGTTCTTC.

The chain couples TRBV9 to TRBJ2-7; D possibly corresponds to TRBD1 (6 bases). CDR1 and CDR2 (germline): SGDLS, YYNGEE. CDR3 length: 14 residues. V was clipped by 2 bases and J by 2 bases, with 11 bases between them. Here the CDR3 DNA reads TGTGCCAGCAGCGTGGGGACAAGGGCCTACGAGCAGTACTTC. Its protein product is CASSVGTRAYEQYF.

V is TRBV19 and J is TRBJ2-1, with 12 bases that match TRBD2. The CDR3 consists of 18 residues. Germline CDR1 and CDR2: LNHDA and SQIVND (reference sequence). The trim removed 3 bases at V and 5 bases at J, leaving 11 bases unmatched. The CDR3 region is CASSIPQGLAGLNNEQFF. The CDR3, as DNA: TGTGCCAGTAGTATCCCTCAAGGACTAGCGGGGTTGAACAATGAGCAGTTCTTC. Full variable domain (outside the CDR3, taken from reference TRBV19 and TRBJ2-1): DGGITQSPKYLFRKEGQNVTLSCEQNLNHDAMYWYRQDPGQGLRLIYYSQIVNDFQKGDIAEGYSVSREKKESFPLTVTSAQKNPTAFYLCASSIPQGLAGLNNEQFFGPGTRLTVL.

This clone was detected once. This chain joins TRBV7-8 and TRBJ1-6, with D uncertain. Per germline, CDR1 SGHVS and CDR2 FQNEAQ. V lost 5 bases, J lost 8 bases, and 7 bases lay in between. The CDR3 length is 12 residues. The CDR3 nucleotides are TGTGCCAGCAGCCCTACAGATTCACCCCTCCACTTT. Encoded protein: CASSPTDSPLHF.

The chain has TRBV11-3 and TRBJ2-2; D unclear. V gave up 2 bases and J gave up 5 bases, with 9 bases separating them. CDR1 is SGHNT, CDR2 YENEEA, per germline. CDR3 length equals 14 residues. In nucleotides, the CDR3 is TGTGCCAGCAGCTTAAATCAGGAAACCGGGGAGCTGTTTTTT. The encoded protein is CASSLNQETGELFF.

The chain joins TRBV28 to TRBJ1-1, with D possibly TRBD1 on 5 matching bases. This CDR3 region has 12 residues. V dropped 7 bases and J dropped 3 bases, with 9 bases sitting between them. The germline V gene encodes CDR1 MDHEN and CDR2 SYDVKM. The CDR3 loop reads CASNKGYTEAFF. The CDR3 DNA sequence: TGTGCCAGCAATAAGGGGTACACTGAAGCTTTCTTT.

This clone occurred a few times. The CDR3 coding sequence is TGTGCCAGCAGCCAAGATCGGGGGGCACGTGAAAAACTGTTTTTT. The encoded protein is CASSQDRGAREKLFF. The rearrangement uses TRBV3-1 (or the pseudogene TRBV3-2) and TRBJ1-4, with D possibly being TRBD1 (6 bases). There are 15 residues in the CDR3. Germline V gives CDR1 LGHDT, CDR2 YNNKEL (reference sequence). Deletions cut 0 bases from V and 7 bases from J, with 12 bases between.

The chain joins TRBV6-4 to TRBJ2-3; D may be TRBD2 (6 bases). CDR3 size: 15 residues. The ends were cut back, 4 bases at V and 2 bases at J, with 13 bases in the middle. Germline V CDR1 and CDR2: MRHNA, SNTAGT. CDR3 region: CASSATGLHTDTQYF. CDR3 nucleotide sequence: TGTGCCAGCAGTGCCACGGGACTGCACACAGATACGCAGTATTTT.

J is TRBJ1-1 and V is TRBV5-1, with 7 bases aligning to TRBD1. The CDR3 spans 15 residues. CDR1 SGHRS and CDR2 YFSETQ come from the germline V gene. V lost 2 bases to trimming and J lost 7 bases; unmatched junction nucleotides: 11. CDR3 sequence reads: CASSLQGPSEIEAFF. The CDR3 DNA is TGCGCCAGCAGCTTACAGGGGCCTTCGGAGATTGAAGCTTTCTTT.

The chain couples TRBV19 to TRBJ1-1; D ambiguous. Deletions cut 3 bases from V and 2 bases from J, with 13 bases between. The CDR3 extends over 15 amino acids. Germline CDR1 LNHDA, CDR2 SQIVND (reference sequence). The CDR3 DNA follows: TGTGCCAGTAGTATCCGTCAGGATGGTAACACTGAAGCTTTCTTT. Its protein product is CASSIRQDGNTEAFF.

Here the CDR3 reads CASSSGTGGSQPQHF. The CDR3 region has the DNA TGTGCCAGCAGTTCGGGGACAGGGGGTTCTCAGCCCCAGCATTTT. The chain uses TRBV7-8 and TRBJ1-5; 11 bases agree with TRBD1. The CDR3 totals 15 residues. Per the germline V gene, CDR1 is SGHVS and CDR2 is FQNEAQ. J gave up 6 bases and V 6 bases, and 7 bases lay outside the gene matches.

A single count supports this clone. The gene calls are TRBV5-1 and TRBJ2-2; 11 positions match TRBD2. CDR3 size: 16 residues. V trimming: 2 bases; J trimming: 4 bases; junction bases outside the gene matches: 4. Per the germline V gene, CDR1 is SGHRS and CDR2 is YFSETQ. In nucleotides, the CDR3 is TGCGCCAGCAGCTTACAGGGGACTAGCGGCACCGGGGAGCTGTTTTTT. Its translation is CASSLQGTSGTGELFF.

This chain connects TRBV27 to TRBJ2-3; D might be TRBD2 (6 bases). Trimming pared 6 bases from V and 2 bases from J, leaving 18 bases between. CDR3 length: 16 amino acids. Germline CDR1 is MNHEY and CDR2 is SMNVEV (reference sequence). The CDR3 bases are TGTGCCAGCAGCCGGGAGACTAGTCGGAACACAGATACGCAGTATTTT. It encodes CASSRETSRNTDTQYF.

This clone has just one count. The chain employs TRBV9 and TRBJ1-1; perhaps TRBD1 as D (5 bases). V gave up 4 bases and J gave up 1 base, with 17 bases separating them. Germline values: CDR1 SGDLS, CDR2 YYNGEE. The CDR3 sequence is 16 residues long. The CDR3 is CASSPVSGGWNTEAFF. The CDR3 DNA follows: TGTGCCAGCAGCCCCGTTTCCGGGGGGTGGAACACTGAAGCTTTCTTT.

The chain joins TRBV4-1 to TRBJ1-1, with 7 nucleotides matching TRBD1. CDR3 size: 15 residues. V lost 1 base, J lost 5 bases, and 7 bases stayed unmatched. Germline V gene data show CDR1 as MGHRA and CDR2 as YSYEKL. The CDR3 protein is CASSQAEGARTEAFF. The CDR3 bases are TGCGCCAGCAGCCAAGCCGAGGGGGCAAGGACTGAAGCTTTCTTT.

The chain couples TRBV7-9 to TRBJ1-4, with 9 bases lining up with TRBD1. Germline assignment: CDR1 SEHNR and CDR2 FQNEAQ (reference sequence). The CDR3 runs to 14 residues. V lost 5 bases and J lost 8; bases outside the gene matches: 6. This CDR3 is CASSLGTGLEKLFF. CDR3 in DNA: TGTGCCAGCAGCCTAGGGACAGGGCTCGAAAAACTGTTTTTT.

Of note for this clone: A junction end diverges from the germline sequence, so it may reflect a read error. The gene calls are TRBV18 and TRBJ2-7, with D perhaps matching TRBD2 (6 bases). CDR1 is KGHSH, CDR2 LQKENI, per germline. The CDR3 runs to 14 residues. CDR3 sequence: CASSLGPDRGFGGF. For the CDR3, the DNA is TGTGCCAGCTCACTTGGGCCGGACCGGGGGTTTGGGGGCTTC.

J is TRBJ1-6 and V is TRBV6-5, with a possible D match to TRBD1 (5 bases). The ends were cut back, 3 bases at V and 10 bases at J, with 16 bases in the middle. Germline V gives CDR1 MNHEY, CDR2 SVGAGI. The CDR3 is 15 residues long. The CDR3 here is CASSYSQASGSPLHF. As DNA, the CDR3 is TGTGCCAGCAGTTATTCACAGGCCTCCGGGTCACCCCTCCACTTT.

This chain joins TRBV19 and TRBJ2-1; 7 bases are shared with TRBD1. The V and J ends lost 2 bases and 2 bases, in that order; junction bases with no gene match: 6. Germline V lookup: CDR1 LNHDA, CDR2 SQIVND (reference sequence). This CDR3 is built from 16 residues. CDR3 amino acids: CASSIRGRPPYNEQFF. The CDR3 nucleotides are TGTGCCAGTAGTATAAGGGGGCGCCCCCCCTACAATGAGCAGTTCTTC.